What follows are 6 T cell receptor beta chains derived from one specimen sequenced in a study of cytomegalovirus exposure and HLA in healthy donors. PCR used 60 Vbeta primers and 13 Jbeta primers. Clones were sequenced by immunoSEQ multiplex PCR, and TCRdb holds only the in-frame ones, with some missing. The table lists more than 140,000 clones. Input material: PBMCs. The origin of the receptors is a woman aged 18-29 years in good health and CMV-seronegative.

This rearrangement joins TRBV6-4 to TRBJ2-6; D is undetermined. CDR1 MRHNA and CDR2 SNTAGT come from the germline V gene. The CDR3 has 14 amino acids. V was trimmed by 3 bases and J by 0 bases, leaving 3 bases between them. CDR3 DNA sequence: TGTGCCAGCAGTGAGTACTCTGGGGCCAACGTCCTGACTTTC. Translation: CASSEYSGANVLTF.

The chain couples TRBV29-1 to TRBJ2-5; possible D gene TRBD1, 6 bases. The CDR3 has 14 residues. Trimming removed 4 bases at V and 2 bases at J, with 14 bases between. Germline CDR1 SQVTM, CDR2 ANQGSEA. CDR3 nucleotide sequence: TGCAGCGTTGGGCCGGGACACCCTCAAGAGACCCAGTACTTC. Translated, it gives CSVGPGHPQETQYF.

As for this clone: The same CDR3 arises from other DNA sequences in this sample as well. The chain joins TRBV9 to TRBJ2-7; 7 bases are a match to TRBD2. Germline CDR1 is SGDLS and CDR2 is YYNGEE. V lost 1 base and J lost 5; bases outside the gene matches: 12. CDR3 size: 16 residues. DNA of the CDR3: TGTGCCAGCAGCGTATCGGAGGGCGGGAGTCTTAACGAGCAGTACTTC. This sequence encodes CASSVSEGGSLNEQYF.

V and J are TRBV11-2 and TRBJ1-1; 7 positions agree with TRBD1. Trimming removed 4 bases from V and 3 bases from J; junction bases left unmatched: 2. The CDR3 contains 13 residues. Germline V gene lookup returns CDR1 SGHAT and CDR2 FQNNGV. This CDR3 reads CASSSGQHTEAFF. The CDR3 DNA reads as TGTGCCAGCAGCTCGGGACAGCACACTGAAGCTTTCTTT.

The rearrangement joins TRBV5-1 to TRBJ2-5; 12 positions match TRBD2. The germline V gene has CDR1 SGHRS and CDR2 YFSETQ. V shed 4 bases and J 1 base; nucleotides not matched to a gene: 2. The CDR3 extends over 15 amino acids. The CDR3 sequence: CASSPTSGSQETQYF. Written as DNA, the CDR3 is TGCGCCAGCAGCCCGACTAGCGGGAGCCAAGAGACCCAGTACTTC. The full variable domain, with the rest looked up from reference TRBV5-1 and TRBJ2-5, is KAGVTQTPRYLIKTRGQQVTLSCSPISGHRSVSWYQQTPGQGLQFLFEYFSETQRNKGNFPGRFSGRQFSNSRSEMNVSTLELGDSALYLCASSPTSGSQETQYFGPGTRLLVL.

The genes are TRBV7-9 and TRBJ2-7; 7 bases line up with TRBD2. Germline lookup yields CDR1 SEHNR and CDR2 FQNEAQ (reference sequence). V trimming: 5 bases; J trimming: 6 bases; junction bases outside the gene matches: 4. The CDR3 covers 12 residues. The CDR3 DNA reads TGTGCCAGCAGCCGGGGAGGGGCCGAGCAGTACGTC. Translating it yields CASSRGGAEQYV.